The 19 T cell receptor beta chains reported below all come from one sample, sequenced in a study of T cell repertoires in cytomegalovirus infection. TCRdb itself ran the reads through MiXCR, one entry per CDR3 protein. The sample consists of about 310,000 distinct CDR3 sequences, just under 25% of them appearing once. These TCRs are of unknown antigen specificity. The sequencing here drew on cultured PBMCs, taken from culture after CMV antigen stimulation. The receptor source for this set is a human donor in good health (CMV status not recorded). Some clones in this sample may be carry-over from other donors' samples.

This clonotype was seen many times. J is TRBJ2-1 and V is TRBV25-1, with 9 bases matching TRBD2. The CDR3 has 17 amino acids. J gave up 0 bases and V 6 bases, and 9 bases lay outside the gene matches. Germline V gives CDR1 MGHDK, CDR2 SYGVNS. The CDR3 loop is CASRDGLAGNSYNEQFF. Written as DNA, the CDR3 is TGTGCCAGCAGAGACGGGCTAGCGGGAAACTCCTACAATGAGCAGTTCTTC.

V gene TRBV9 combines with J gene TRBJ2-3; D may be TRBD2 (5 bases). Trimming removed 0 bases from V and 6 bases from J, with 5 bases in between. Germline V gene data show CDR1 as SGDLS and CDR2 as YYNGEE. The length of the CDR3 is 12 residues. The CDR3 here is CASSVGRDTQYF. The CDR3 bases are TGTGCCAGCAGCGTAGGGAGGGATACGCAGTATTTT.

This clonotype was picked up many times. The DNA of the CDR3 is TGTGCCAGCAGTTACTCGACGTCTGGGGCCAACGTCCTGACTTTC. Translation gives CASSYSTSGANVLTF. This chain uses TRBV6-6 with TRBJ2-6; D gene uncertain. Germline-derived CDR1 and CDR2 are MNHNY and SVGAGI (reference sequence). Trimming took off 0 bases at V and 1 base at J, with 4 bases between the two ends. This CDR3 has 15 amino acids.

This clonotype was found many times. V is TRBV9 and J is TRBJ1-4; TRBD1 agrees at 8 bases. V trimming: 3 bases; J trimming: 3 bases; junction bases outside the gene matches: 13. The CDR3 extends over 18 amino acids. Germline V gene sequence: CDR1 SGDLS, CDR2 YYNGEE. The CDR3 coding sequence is TGTGCCAGCAGCGCCTCGGCCGCAGGGGGCGCTTCTAATGAAAAACTGTTTTTT. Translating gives CASSASAAGGASNEKLFF. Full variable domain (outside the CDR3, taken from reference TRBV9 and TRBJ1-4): DSGVTQTPKHLITATGQRVTLRCSPRSGDLSVYWYQQSLDQGLQFLIQYYNGEERAKGNILERFSAQQFPDLHSELNLSSLELGDSALYFCASSASAAGGASNEKLFFGSGTQLSVL.

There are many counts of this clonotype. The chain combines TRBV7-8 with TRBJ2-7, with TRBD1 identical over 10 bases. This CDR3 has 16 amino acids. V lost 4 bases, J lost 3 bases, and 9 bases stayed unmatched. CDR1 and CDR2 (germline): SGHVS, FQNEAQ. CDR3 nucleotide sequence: TGTGCCAGCAGCTCGACCGGGACAGGGGCTCTCTACGAGCAGTACTTC. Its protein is CASSSTGTGALYEQYF.

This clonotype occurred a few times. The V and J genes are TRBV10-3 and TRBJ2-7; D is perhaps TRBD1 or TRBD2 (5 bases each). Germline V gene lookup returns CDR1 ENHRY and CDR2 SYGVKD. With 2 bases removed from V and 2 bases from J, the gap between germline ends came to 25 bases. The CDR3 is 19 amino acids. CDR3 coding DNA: TGTGCCATCAGTGAGCACACTCCGGGACGTTCAGACGGGACCTACGAGCAGTACGTC. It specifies CAISEHTPGRSDGTYEQYV.

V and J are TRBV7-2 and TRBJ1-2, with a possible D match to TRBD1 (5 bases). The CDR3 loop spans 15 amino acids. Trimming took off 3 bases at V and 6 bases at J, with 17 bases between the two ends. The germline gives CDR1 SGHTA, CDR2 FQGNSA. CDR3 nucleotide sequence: TGTGCCAGCAGCTTTAGAGCAGGGATCCAACATGGCTACACCTTC. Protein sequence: CASSFRAGIQHGYTF.

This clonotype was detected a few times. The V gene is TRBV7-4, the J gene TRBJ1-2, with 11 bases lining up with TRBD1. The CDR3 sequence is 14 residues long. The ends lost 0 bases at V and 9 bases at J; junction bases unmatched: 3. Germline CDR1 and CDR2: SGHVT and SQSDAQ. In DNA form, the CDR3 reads TGTGCCAGCAGCTTAGCCGGACAGGGGGCGAGCTACACCTTC. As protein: CASSLAGQGASYTF.

CDR3 sequence: CASRTGQSNYGYTF. Here the CDR3 DNA reads TGTGCCAGCAGGACGGGACAGAGTAACTATGGCTACACCTTC. J is TRBJ1-2 and V is TRBV12-3 or TRBV12-4, with 7 bases that match TRBD1. CDR3 length equals 14 residues. V lost 6 bases to trimming and J lost 1 base; unmatched junction nucleotides: 5.

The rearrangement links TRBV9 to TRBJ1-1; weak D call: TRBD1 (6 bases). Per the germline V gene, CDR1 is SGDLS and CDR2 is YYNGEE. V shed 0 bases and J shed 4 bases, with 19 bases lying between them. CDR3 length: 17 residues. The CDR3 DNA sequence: TGTGCCAGCAGCGTAGCGCATGTTGGGGGGCCAGGCACTGAAGCTTTCTTT. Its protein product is CASSVAHVGGPGTEAFF. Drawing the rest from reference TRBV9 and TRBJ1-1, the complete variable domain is DSGVTQTPKHLITATGQRVTLRCSPRSGDLSVYWYQQSLDQGLQFLIQYYNGEERAKGNILERFSAQQFPDLHSELNLSSLELGDSALYFCASSVAHVGGPGTEAFFGQGTRLTVV.

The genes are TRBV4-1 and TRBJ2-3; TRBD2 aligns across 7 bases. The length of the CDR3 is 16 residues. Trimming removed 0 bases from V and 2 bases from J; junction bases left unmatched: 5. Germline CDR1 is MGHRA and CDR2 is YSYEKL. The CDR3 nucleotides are TGCGCCAGCAGCCAAGAATGGGCGGGAGCCACAGATACGCAGTATTTT. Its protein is CASSQEWAGATDTQYF.

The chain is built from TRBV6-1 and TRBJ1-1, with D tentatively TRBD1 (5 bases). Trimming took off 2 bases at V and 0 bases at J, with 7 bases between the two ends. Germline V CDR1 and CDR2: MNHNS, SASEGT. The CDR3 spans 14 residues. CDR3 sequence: CASSERGVNTEAFF. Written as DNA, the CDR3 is TGTGCCAGCAGTGAAAGGGGCGTGAACACTGAAGCTTTCTTT.

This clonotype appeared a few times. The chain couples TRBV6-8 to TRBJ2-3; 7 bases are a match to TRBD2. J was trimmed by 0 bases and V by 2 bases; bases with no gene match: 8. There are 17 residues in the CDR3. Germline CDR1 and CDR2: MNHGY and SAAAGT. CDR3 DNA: TGTGCCAGCAGTTACCTCGGGAGGCCCCCCAGCACAGATACGCAGTATTTT. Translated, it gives CASSYLGRPPSTDTQYF.

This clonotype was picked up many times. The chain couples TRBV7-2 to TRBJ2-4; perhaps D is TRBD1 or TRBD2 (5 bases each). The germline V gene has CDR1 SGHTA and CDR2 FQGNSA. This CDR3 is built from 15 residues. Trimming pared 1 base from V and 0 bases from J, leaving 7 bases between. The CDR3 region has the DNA TGTGCCAGCAGCTTAGTCGGGACAGCCAAAAACATTCAGTACTTC. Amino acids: CASSLVGTAKNIQYF.

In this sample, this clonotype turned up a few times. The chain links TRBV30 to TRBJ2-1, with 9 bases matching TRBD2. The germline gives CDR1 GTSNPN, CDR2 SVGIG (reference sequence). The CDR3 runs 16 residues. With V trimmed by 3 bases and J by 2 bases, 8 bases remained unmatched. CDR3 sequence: CAWRIAGVPTYNEQFF. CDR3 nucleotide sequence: TGTGCCTGGAGAATAGCGGGAGTCCCTACCTACAATGAGCAGTTCTTC.

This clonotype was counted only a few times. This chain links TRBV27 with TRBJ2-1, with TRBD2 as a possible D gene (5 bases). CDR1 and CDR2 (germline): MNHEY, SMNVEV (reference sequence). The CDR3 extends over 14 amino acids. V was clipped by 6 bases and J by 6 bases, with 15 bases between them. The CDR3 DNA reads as TGTGCCAGCAGGGACGACGGGATGGTCAATGAGCAGTTCTTC. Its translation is CASRDDGMVNEQFF.

The CDR3 region has the DNA TGTGCCACCAGCAGAGACGTCCAAGAGACCCAGTACTTC. This codes for CATSRDVQETQYF. This chain uses TRBV15 with TRBJ2-5; D remains unclear. V dropped 0 bases and J dropped 1 base, with 3 bases sitting between them. Germline assignment: CDR1 LNHNV and CDR2 YYDKDF (reference sequence). The CDR3 loop spans 13 amino acids.

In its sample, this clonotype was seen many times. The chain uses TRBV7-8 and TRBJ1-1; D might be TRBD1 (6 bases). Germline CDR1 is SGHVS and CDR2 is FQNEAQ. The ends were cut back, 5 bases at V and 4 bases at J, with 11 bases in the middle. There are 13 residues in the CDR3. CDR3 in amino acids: CASSPQGPTEAFF. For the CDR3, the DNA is TGTGCCAGCAGCCCCCAGGGGCCCACTGAAGCTTTCTTT.

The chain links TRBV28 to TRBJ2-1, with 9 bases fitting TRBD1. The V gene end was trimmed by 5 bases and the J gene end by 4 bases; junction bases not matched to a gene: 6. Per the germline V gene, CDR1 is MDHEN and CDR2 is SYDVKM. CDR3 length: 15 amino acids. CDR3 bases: TGTGCCAGCAGTCCAAGGACAGGGGCGTACAATGAGCAGTTCTTC. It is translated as CASSPRTGAYNEQFF. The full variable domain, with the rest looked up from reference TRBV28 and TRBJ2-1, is DVKVTQSSRYLVKRTGEKVFLECVQDMDHENMFWYRQDPGLGLRLIYFSYDVKMKEKGDIPEGYSVSREKKERFSLILESASTNQTSMYLCASSPRTGAYNEQFFGPGTRLTVL.